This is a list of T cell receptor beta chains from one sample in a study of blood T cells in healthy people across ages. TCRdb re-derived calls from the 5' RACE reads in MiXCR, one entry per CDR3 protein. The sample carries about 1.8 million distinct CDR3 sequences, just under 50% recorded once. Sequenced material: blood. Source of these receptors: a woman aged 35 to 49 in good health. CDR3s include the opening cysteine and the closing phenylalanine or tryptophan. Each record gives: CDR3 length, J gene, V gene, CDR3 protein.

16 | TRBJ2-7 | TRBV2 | CASSEQTGFLPYEQYF
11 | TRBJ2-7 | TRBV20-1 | CSGGASYEQYF
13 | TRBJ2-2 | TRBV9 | CASTPFETGELFF
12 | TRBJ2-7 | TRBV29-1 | CSAGTSSNEQYF
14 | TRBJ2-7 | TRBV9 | CASSPRQVSYEQYF
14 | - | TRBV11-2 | CASSLVGQQETQFF
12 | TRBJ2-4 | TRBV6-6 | CASTRAGDIQYF
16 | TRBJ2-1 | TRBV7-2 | CASSLATALRTDEQFF
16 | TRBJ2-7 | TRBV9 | CASSAGGTLDWYEQYF
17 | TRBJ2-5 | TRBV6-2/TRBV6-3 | CASSIPTSGGHYNEQYF
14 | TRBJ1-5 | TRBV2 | CASGRTDSNQPQHF
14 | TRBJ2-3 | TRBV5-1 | CASSPDSGFDTQYF
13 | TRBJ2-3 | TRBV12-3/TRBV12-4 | CASSPTGVDTQYF
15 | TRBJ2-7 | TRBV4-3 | CASSQDRRSSYEQYF
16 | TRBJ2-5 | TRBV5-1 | CASSSRAGQYRETQYF
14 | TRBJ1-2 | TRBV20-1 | CSARDQGRYYGYTF
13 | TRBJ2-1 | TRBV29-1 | CSVESQAGWGQFF
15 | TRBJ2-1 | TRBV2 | CASRDGTGGIDEQFF
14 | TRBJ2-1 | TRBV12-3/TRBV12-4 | CASEGSPYHNEQFF
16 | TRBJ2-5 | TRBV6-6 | CASSYPKGLLPETQYF
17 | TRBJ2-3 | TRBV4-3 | CASSRRVGLAGGDTQYF
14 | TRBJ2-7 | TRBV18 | CASSPDRDSNEQYF
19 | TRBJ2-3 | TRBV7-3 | CASSPTALRGLGENDTQYF
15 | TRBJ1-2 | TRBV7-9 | CASSPTQWGAYGYTF
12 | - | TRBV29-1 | CSVRDSQETQFF
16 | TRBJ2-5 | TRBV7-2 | CASSLGAGGLQETQYF
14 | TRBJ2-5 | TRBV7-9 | CASSTGTSGETQYF
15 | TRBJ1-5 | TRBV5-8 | CASSGGTGGNQPQHF
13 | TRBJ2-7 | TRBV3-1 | CASSQSADHEQYF
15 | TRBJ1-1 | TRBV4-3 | CASSQDYRANTEAFF
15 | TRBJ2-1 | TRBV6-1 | CASSAEAGGQGEQFF
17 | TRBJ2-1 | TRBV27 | CASSSISAGGSNNEQFF
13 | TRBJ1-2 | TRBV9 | CASSGQGANGYTF
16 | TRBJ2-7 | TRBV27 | CASSLQGRDGSYEQYF
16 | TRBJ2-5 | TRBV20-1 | CSARDPLVPEKETQYF
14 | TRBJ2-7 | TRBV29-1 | CSAGGAGATYEQYF
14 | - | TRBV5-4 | CASSKDRVVNIQYF
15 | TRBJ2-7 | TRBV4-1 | CASRASFEGSYEQYF
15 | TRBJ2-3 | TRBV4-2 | CASSQTDLASDTQYF
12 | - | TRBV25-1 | CASRGLRNIQYF
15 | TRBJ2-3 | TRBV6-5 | CASSYPGASTDTQYF
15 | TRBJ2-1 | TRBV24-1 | CATSDVSQGGDEQFF
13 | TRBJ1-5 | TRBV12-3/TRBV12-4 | CASRGEDNQPQHF
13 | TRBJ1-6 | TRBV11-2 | CASLQSYNSPLHF
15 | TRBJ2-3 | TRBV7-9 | CASSLDYRGADTQYF
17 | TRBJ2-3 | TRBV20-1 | CSARDYEEPRDTDTQYF
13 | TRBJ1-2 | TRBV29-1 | CSGGDREGYGYTF
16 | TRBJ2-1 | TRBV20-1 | CSADNQGGGDYNEQFF
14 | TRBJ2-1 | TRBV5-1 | CASSLAGTDGGLFF
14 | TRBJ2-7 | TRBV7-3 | CASSRTSGIGEQYF
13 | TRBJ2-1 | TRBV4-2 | CASSQTTYNEQFF
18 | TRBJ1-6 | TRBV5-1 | CASSSQPQGTGRNSPLHF
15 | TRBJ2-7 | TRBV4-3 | CASSQDAGGPYEQYF
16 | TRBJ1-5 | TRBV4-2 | CASSQAGTESNQPQHF